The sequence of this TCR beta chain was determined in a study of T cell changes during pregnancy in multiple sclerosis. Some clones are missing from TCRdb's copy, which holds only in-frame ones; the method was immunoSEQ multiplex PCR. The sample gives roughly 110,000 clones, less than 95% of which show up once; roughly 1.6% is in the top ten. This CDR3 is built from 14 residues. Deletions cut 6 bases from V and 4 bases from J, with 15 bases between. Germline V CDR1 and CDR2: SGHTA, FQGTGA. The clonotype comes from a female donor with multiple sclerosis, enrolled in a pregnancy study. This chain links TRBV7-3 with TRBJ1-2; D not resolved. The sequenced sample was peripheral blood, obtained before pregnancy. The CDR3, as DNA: TGTGCCAGCAGTATACCGGGAGTGAGCTATGGCTACACCTTC. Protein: CASSIPGVSYGYTF.